The rows below give T cell receptor beta chains drawn from one sample of a study of T cell therapy after organ transplantation. Only in-frame clones appear in the TCRdb table, and some are missing; sequencing was by immunoSEQ multiplex PCR. This table has about 48,000 clones, around 93% appearing once. For these receptors, no antigen is known. Specimen: CD8+ T cells from blood, collected before autologous CMV-specific T cell therapy. Receptors were obtained from a human patient who had received a solid organ transplant and had CMV disease. The CDR3 runs from the conserved cysteine through the conserved F or W. The D gene is left open where the match is weak.

J gene,D gene,V gene,CDR3 protein,CDR3 DNA
TRBJ2-7,TRBD2,TRBV2,CASSGLAGAHEQYF,TGTGCCAGCAGTGGACTAGCGGGAGCCCACGAGCAGTACTTC
TRBJ2-3,NA,TRBV7-9,CASSSRPKEGTDTQYF,TGTGCCAGCAGCTCCCGACCAAAAGAGGGCACAGATACGCAGTATTTT
TRBJ2-2,TRBD1,TRBV11-2,CASSFGQANTGELFF,TGTGCCAGCAGCTTCGGACAGGCGAACACCGGGGAGCTGTTTTTT
TRBJ2-7,NA,TRBV30,CAWSVGRSSYEQYF,TGTGCCTGGAGTGTTGGTCGTAGCTCCTACGAGCAGTACTTC
TRBJ2-1,TRBD2,TRBV7-8,CASSFSGGAGNEQFF,TGTGCCAGCAGCTTCAGCGGGGGGGCCGGCAATGAGCAGTTCTTC
TRBJ1-5,NA,TRBV5-6,CASSSREGWNQPQHF,TGTGCCAGCAGCTCCAGAGAAGGGTGGAATCAGCCCCAGCATTTT
TRBJ2-5,TRBD1,TRBV9,CASSVGTGGYQETQYF,TGTGCCAGCAGCGTAGGCACAGGGGGCTACCAAGAGACCCAGTACTTC
TRBJ2-1,TRBD2,TRBV7-2,CASSLRGGPYNEQFF,TGTGCCAGCAGCTTACGCGGGGGGCCCTACAATGAGCAGTTCTTC
TRBJ1-1,TRBD1,TRBV4-1,CASSLGTGVENTEAFF,TGCGCCAGCAGCCTAGGGACAGGGGTCGAAAACACTGAAGCTTTCTTT
TRBJ2-7,TRBD1,TRBV18,CASSPLTGNGQRYYEQYF,TGTGCCAGCTCCCCACTGACAGGGAACGGACAGCGTTACTACGAGCAGTACTTC
TRBJ2-1,NA,TRBV7-2,CASSPGGEQFF,TGTGCCAGCAGCCCCGGGGGTGAGCAGTTCTTC